The 27 T cell receptor beta chains in this list originate from one sample, sequenced in a study of cytomegalovirus exposure and HLA in healthy donors. PCR employed 60 Vbeta and 13 Jbeta primers. TCRdb's copy holds only in-frame clones and misses some; the assay was immunoSEQ multiplex PCR. Seen here are about 110,000 clones, about 76% observed once, and the top ten hold 2.2%. The specimen was PBMCs. These receptors were taken from a woman between 25 and 40 years old in good health and CMV-seronegative.

The rearrangement uses TRBV28 and TRBJ1-1; D ambiguous. Germline CDR1 is MDHEN and CDR2 is SYDVKM. The CDR3 length is 11 residues. Deletions cut 3 bases from V and 7 bases from J, with 6 bases between. This CDR3 reads CASSFHGEAFF. The CDR3 DNA is TGTGCCAGCAGTTTCCACGGTGAAGCTTTCTTT. The full variable domain, with the rest looked up from reference TRBV28 and TRBJ1-1, is DVKVTQSSRYLVKRTGEKVFLECVQDMDHENMFWYRQDPGLGLRLIYFSYDVKMKEKGDIPEGYSVSREKKERFSLILESASTNQTSMYLCASSFHGEAFFGQGTRLTVV.

The chain carries TRBV7-2 and TRBJ2-1, with D possibly matching TRBD2 (6 bases). V lost 2 bases to trimming and J lost 5 bases, with 13 bases between them. The CDR3 contains 15 residues. Germline-derived CDR1 and CDR2 are SGHTA and FQGNSA. CDR3 coding DNA: TGTGCCAGCAGCTTAAGCGGGTTGGATAACAATGAGCAGTTCTTC. This translates into CASSLSGLDNNEQFF.

The chain combines TRBV15 with TRBJ1-6, with D hard to call. The CDR3 totals 16 residues. Looked up from germline, CDR1 is LNHNV and CDR2 is YYDKDF (reference sequence). Trimming stripped 3 bases from V and 0 bases from J, with 9 bases between. In DNA form, the CDR3 reads TGTGCCACCAGCAGTCCCCGTTACTCCTATAATTCACCCCTCCACTTT. This encodes CATSSPRYSYNSPLHF.

This rearrangement joins TRBV28 to TRBJ1-5; the D gene is possibly TRBD1 (5 bases). CDR1 is MDHEN and CDR2 is SYDVKM in the germline V gene. This CDR3 comprises 15 residues. The V gene lost 4 bases and the J gene lost 2 bases, with 12 bases spanning the gap. CDR3 region: CASSWTNRGNQPQHF. The DNA for the CDR3 is TGTGCCAGCAGTTGGACAAACCGGGGCAATCAGCCCCAGCATTTT.

The CDR3 nucleotides are TGCGCCAGCAGCTTGGTACTAGCGGGAGGTACAGATACGCAGTATTTT. Protein product: CASSLVLAGGTDTQYF. The genes are TRBV5-1 and TRBJ2-3, with 12 bases fitting TRBD2. The germline V gene encodes CDR1 SGHRS and CDR2 YFSETQ. Trimming at V came to 0 bases and at J to 3 bases, leaving 2 bases not matched to a gene. The CDR3 consists of 16 residues.

The chain carries TRBV29-1 and TRBJ2-4; TRBD2 aligns across 7 bases. This CDR3 is 12 amino acids long. The ends lost 6 bases at V and 6 bases at J; junction bases unmatched: 5. The germline V gene encodes CDR1 SQVTM and CDR2 ANQGSEA. The CDR3 bases are TGCAGCGTAGGGAGGGACGGAAACATTCAGTACTTC. Residues: CSVGRDGNIQYF. The full variable domain, completed using reference TRBV29-1 and TRBJ2-4, is SAVISQKPSRDICQRGTSLTIQCQVDSQVTMMFWYRQQPGQSLTLIATANQGSEATYESGFVIDKFPISRPNLTFSTLTVSNMSPEDSSIYLCSVGRDGNIQYFGAGTRLSVL.

The V gene is TRBV5-1, the J gene TRBJ2-5; 10 nucleotides line up with TRBD1. CDR1 is SGHRS and CDR2 is YFSETQ in the germline V gene. The V and J ends lost 5 bases and 5 bases, in that order; junction bases with no gene match: 9. CDR3 size: 15 residues. The CDR3 is CASSAGQGFRETQYF. The CDR3 region has the DNA TGCGCCAGCAGTGCGGGACAGGGGTTCCGGGAGACCCAGTACTTC.

The rearrangement uses TRBV12-5 and TRBJ2-7, with TRBD2 matching 14 bases. Germline trimming cut 0 bases from V and 3 bases from J; bases unmatched to any gene: 4. CDR1 and CDR2 (germline): LGHNT, FRNRAP. The CDR3 covers 17 residues. The CDR3 DNA follows: TGTGCTAGTGGTTTGGTGGGGACTAGCGGGAGTGTCTACGAGCAGTACTTC. This gives the protein CASGLVGTSGSVYEQYF.

This clone was observed a handful of times. The chain combines TRBV5-1 with TRBJ2-1; 14 nucleotides line up with TRBD2. J gave up 7 bases and V 0 bases, and 9 bases lay outside the gene matches. The CDR3 contains 18 residues. Germline CDR1 is SGHRS and CDR2 is YFSETQ. Written as DNA, the CDR3 is TGCGCCAGCAGCTTGGGGCAGAGGACTAGCGGGAGGATAAATGAGCAGTTCTTC. Protein sequence: CASSLGQRTSGRINEQFF.

The chain employs TRBV27 and TRBJ2-7; 8 nucleotides agree with TRBD2. In germline, CDR1 is MNHEY, CDR2 SMNVEV (reference sequence). Germline trimming cut 8 bases from V and 4 bases from J; bases unmatched to any gene: 7. CDR3 length equals 13 residues. The CDR3 DNA reads TGTGCCAGCTCGTATAGCGGGACATACGAGCAGTACTTC. Protein: CASSYSGTYEQYF.

Worth noting for this clone: Other nucleotide sequences from this sample produce the same CDR3. The rearrangement uses TRBV11-3 and TRBJ2-3; maybe TRBD2 (6 bases). Germline-derived CDR1 and CDR2 are SGHNT and YENEEA. The V end lost 3 bases, the J end lost 3 bases, and 10 bases lay between the germline ends. The CDR3 is 14 residues long. CDR3 sequence: CASSLTGSTDTQYF. As DNA, the CDR3 is TGTGCCAGCAGCTTGACCGGGAGTACAGATACGCAGTATTTT.

The genes are TRBV19 and TRBJ2-7, with D possibly matching TRBD1 (6 bases). The V gene's germline CDR1 is LNHDA and CDR2 SQIVND (reference sequence). CDR3 length: 15 residues. V dropped 3 bases and J dropped 4 bases, with 16 bases sitting between them. CDR3 in DNA: TGTGCCAGTAGTATGTTCGCGACAGGTAAATACGAGCAGTACTTC. Translating gives CASSMFATGKYEQYF. The entire variable domain, with the rest obtained from reference TRBV19 and TRBJ2-7, is as follows: DGGITQSPKYLFRKEGQNVTLSCEQNLNHDAMYWYRQDPGQGLRLIYYSQIVNDFQKGDIAEGYSVSREKKESFPLTVTSAQKNPTAFYLCASSMFATGKYEQYFGPGTRLTVT.

This chain links TRBV6-4 with TRBJ1-1; a weak D match, TRBD1 (5 bases). In germline, CDR1 is MRHNA, CDR2 SNTAGT. V lost 5 bases, J lost 2 bases, and 9 bases lay in between. The CDR3 contains 13 residues. The CDR3 spells CASSKDTNTEAFF. CDR3 coding DNA: TGTGCCAGCAGTAAGGACACAAACACTGAAGCTTTCTTT.

This chain joins TRBV28 and TRBJ2-1, with a possible D match to TRBD1 (6 bases). Trimming stripped 2 bases from V and 4 bases from J, with 15 bases between. Germline assignment: CDR1 MDHEN and CDR2 SYDVKM. The CDR3 contains 16 residues. The CDR3 spells CASSLRFRGRYNEQFF. In DNA, the CDR3 is TGTGCCAGCAGTTTAAGGTTCAGGGGTCGGTACAATGAGCAGTTCTTC.

The genes are TRBV28 and TRBJ1-2; perhaps TRBD1 as D (6 bases). This CDR3 contains 14 residues. Germline CDR1 and CDR2: MDHEN and SYDVKM. The germline V and J ends were trimmed by 3 bases and 8 bases, with 16 bases remaining between them. The chain's CDR3 is CASSLDSILGGYTF. The CDR3 DNA sequence: TGTGCCAGCAGTTTGGACAGCATCCTAGGGGGCTACACCTTC.

This clone came up a few times. The V gene is TRBV5-1, the J gene TRBJ2-2, with 7 bases identical to TRBD2. The CDR3 has 16 residues. Germline assignment: CDR1 SGHRS and CDR2 YFSETQ. V shed 5 bases and J 1 base; nucleotides not matched to a gene: 8. The CDR3 loop is CASSLADRQNTGELFF. CDR3 coding DNA: TGCGCCAGCAGTCTAGCGGACCGTCAGAACACCGGGGAGCTGTTTTTT.

The rearrangement uses TRBV5-6 and TRBJ2-3; D gene uncertain. V was clipped by 2 bases and J by 2 bases, with 9 bases between them. Looked up from germline, CDR1 is SGHDT and CDR2 is YYEEEE. The CDR3 consists of 14 residues. The CDR3 DNA sequence: TGTGCCAGCAGCTTTGGGCAGATCACAGATACGCAGTATTTT. As protein: CASSFGQITDTQYF.

This chain links TRBV15 with TRBJ1-6, with 7 bases identical to TRBD1. Germline V gene sequence: CDR1 LNHNV, CDR2 YYDKDF (reference sequence). Trimming removed 5 bases from V and 7 bases from J; junction bases left unmatched: 8. The CDR3 is 15 residues long. DNA for the CDR3: TGTGCCACCAGCGGCCGAGGGGGCCTAAATTCACCCCTCCACTTT. This encodes CATSGRGGLNSPLHF.

The chain employs TRBV7-3 and TRBJ2-1; 10 bases line up with TRBD2. The germline V gene encodes CDR1 SGHTA and CDR2 FQGTGA. The CDR3 has 16 residues. Trimming cost V 1 base and J 9 bases; bases outside gene matches: 9. The CDR3 protein is CASSLNQASGRGEQFF. The CDR3 nucleotides read TGTGCCAGCAGCTTAAATCAGGCTAGCGGGAGAGGTGAGCAGTTCTTC.

This clone has just one count. This chain links TRBV15 with TRBJ1-4, with a possible D match to TRBD1 (6 bases). CDR1 is LNHNV and CDR2 is YYDKDF in the germline V gene (reference sequence). This CDR3 region has 15 residues. V lost 5 bases and J 8 bases, leaving 18 bases between the germline ends. CDR3 in amino acids: CATSRGQIENEKLFF. The CDR3 DNA sequence: TGTGCCACCAGCCGAGGACAGATAGAAAACGAAAAACTGTTTTTT. The variable domain in full, completed from reference TRBV15 and TRBJ1-4, reads DAMVIQNPRYQVTQFGKPVTLSCSQTLNHNVMYWYQQKSSQAPKLLFHYYDKDFNNEADTPDNFQSRRPNTSFCFLDIRSPGLGDTAMYLCATSRGQIENEKLFFGSGTQLSVL.

This clone came up a few times. The J gene is TRBJ1-5, the V gene TRBV10-2; 7 bases fit TRBD1. The CDR3 extends over 14 amino acids. J lost 4 bases, V lost 3 bases, and 3 bases had no gene match. CDR1 is WSHSY, CDR2 SAAADI, per germline. The CDR3 loop is CASSEGTENQPQHF. The CDR3 DNA reads TGCGCCAGCAGTGAAGGGACAGAAAATCAGCCCCAGCATTTT.

The chain carries TRBV18 and TRBJ2-1; 7 positions match TRBD2. The CDR3 has 12 amino acids. Germline V gives CDR1 KGHSH, CDR2 LQKENI. Trimming removed 3 bases from V and 11 bases from J; junction bases left unmatched: 4. The CDR3 DNA is TGTGCCAGCTCACCTCCCGGGACTAAGCAGTTCTTC. Protein product: CASSPPGTKQFF. Drawing the rest from reference TRBV18 and TRBJ2-1, the complete variable domain is NAGVMQNPRHLVRRRGQEARLRCSPMKGHSHVYWYRQLPEEGLKFMVYLQKENIIDESGMPKERFSAEFPKEGPSILRIQQVVRGDSAAYFCASSPPGTKQFFGPGTRLTVL.

The CDR3 sequence: CASSLAQAGRNGYTF. CDR3 DNA sequence: TGTGCCAGCAGCTTGGCCCAGGCAGGGAGGAATGGCTACACCTTC. V usage is TRBV5-5 and J usage is TRBJ1-2, with D perhaps matching TRBD1 (5 bases). CDR3 length: 15 amino acids. Germline V gene lookup returns CDR1 SGHKS and CDR2 YYEKEE (reference sequence). With 0 bases removed from V and 6 bases from J, the gap between germline ends came to 15 bases.

V gene TRBV6-4 combines with J gene TRBJ1-2; D gene uncertain. V was trimmed by 6 bases and J by 2 bases, leaving 16 bases between them. Germline V lookup: CDR1 MRHNA, CDR2 SNTAGT. The CDR3 has 15 amino acids. CDR3 DNA: TGTGCCAGCAGCCCTCGGGCGGGTGGGAACTATGGCTACACCTTC. This gives the protein CASSPRAGGNYGYTF.

This chain connects TRBV6-4 to TRBJ2-1; no definite D call. The germline V gene encodes CDR1 MRHNA and CDR2 SNTAGT. This CDR3 contains 11 residues. V was clipped by 2 bases and J by 6 bases, with 2 bases between them. CDR3 sequence (DNA): TGTGCCAGCAGTGACCTCAATGAGCAGTTCTTC. Translation gives CASSDLNEQFF.

This chain connects TRBV28 to TRBJ1-5, with 7 bases identical to TRBD1. The trim removed 7 bases at V and 4 bases at J, leaving 7 bases unmatched. CDR3 length equals 14 residues. Germline values: CDR1 MDHEN, CDR2 SYDVKM. The DNA for the CDR3 is TGTGCCAGCACCGTTACAGGGGTAAATCAGCCCCAGCATTTT. Amino acids: CASTVTGVNQPQHF.

The V and J genes are TRBV2 and TRBJ2-3; TRBD2 matches 13 bases. Germline loops: CDR1 SNHLY, CDR2 FYNNEI. V lost 4 bases and J lost 6; bases outside the gene matches: 10. The CDR3 runs 17 residues. CDR3 amino acids: CASSAETSGRTGDTQYF. The CDR3 DNA is TGTGCCAGCAGTGCGGAGACTAGCGGGAGGACCGGGGATACGCAGTATTTT. Supplemented by reference TRBV2 and TRBJ2-3, the full variable domain reads EPEVTQTPSHQVTQMGQEVILRCVPISNHLYFYWYRQILGQKVEFLVSFYNNEISEKSEIFDDQFSVERPDGSNFTLKIRSTKLEDSAMYFCASSAETSGRTGDTQYFGPGTRLTVL.